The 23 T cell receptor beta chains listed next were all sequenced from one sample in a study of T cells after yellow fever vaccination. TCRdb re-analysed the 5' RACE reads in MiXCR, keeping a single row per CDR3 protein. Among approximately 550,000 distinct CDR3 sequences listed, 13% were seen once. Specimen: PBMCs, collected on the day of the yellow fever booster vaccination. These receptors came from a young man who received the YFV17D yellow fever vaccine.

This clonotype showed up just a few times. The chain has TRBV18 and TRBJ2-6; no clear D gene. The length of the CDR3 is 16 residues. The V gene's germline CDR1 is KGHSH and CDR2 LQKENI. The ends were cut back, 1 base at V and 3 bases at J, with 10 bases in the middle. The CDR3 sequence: CASSPRTNYGANVLTF. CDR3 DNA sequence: TGTGCCAGCTCACCACGGACGAACTATGGGGCCAACGTCCTGACTTTC. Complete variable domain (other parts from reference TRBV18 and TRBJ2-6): NAGVMQNPRHLVRRRGQEARLRCSPMKGHSHVYWYRQLPEEGLKFMVYLQKENIIDESGMPKERFSAEFPKEGPSILRIQQVVRGDSAAYFCASSPRTNYGANVLTFGAGSRLTVL.

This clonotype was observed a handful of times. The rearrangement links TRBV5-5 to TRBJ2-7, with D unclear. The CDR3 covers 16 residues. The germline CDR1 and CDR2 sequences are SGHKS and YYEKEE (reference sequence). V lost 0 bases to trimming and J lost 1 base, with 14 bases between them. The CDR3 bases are TGTGCCAGCAGCTTGGTGGGCACCATCGCATCCTACGAGCAGTACTTC. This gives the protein CASSLVGTIASYEQYF.

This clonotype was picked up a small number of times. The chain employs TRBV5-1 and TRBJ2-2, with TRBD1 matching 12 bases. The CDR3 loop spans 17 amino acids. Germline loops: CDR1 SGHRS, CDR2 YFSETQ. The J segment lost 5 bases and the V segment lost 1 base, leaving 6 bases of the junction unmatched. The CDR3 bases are TGCGCCAGCAGCTTGACCGGGACAGGGGGCCTGACCGGGGAGCTGTTTTTT. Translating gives CASSLTGTGGLTGELFF.

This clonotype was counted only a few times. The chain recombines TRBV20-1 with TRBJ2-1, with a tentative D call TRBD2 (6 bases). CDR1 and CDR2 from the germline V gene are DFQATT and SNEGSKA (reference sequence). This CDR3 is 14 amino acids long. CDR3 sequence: CASKSVGLNNEQFF. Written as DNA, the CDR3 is TGCGCTAGCAAGTCCGTGGGACTCAACAATGAGCAGTTCTTC.

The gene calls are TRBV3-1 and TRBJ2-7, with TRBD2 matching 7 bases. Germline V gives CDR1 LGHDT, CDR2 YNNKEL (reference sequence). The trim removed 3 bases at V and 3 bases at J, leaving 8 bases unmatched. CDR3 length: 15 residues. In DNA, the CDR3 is TGTGCCAGCAGCCAGGTTAGCGGGCCGCTCTACGAGCAGTACTTC. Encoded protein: CASSQVSGPLYEQYF.

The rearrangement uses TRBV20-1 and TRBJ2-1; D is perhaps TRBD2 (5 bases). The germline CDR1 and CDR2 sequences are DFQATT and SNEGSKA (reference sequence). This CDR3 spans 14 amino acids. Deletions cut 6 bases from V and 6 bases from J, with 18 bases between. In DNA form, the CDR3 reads TGCAGTGCGAGAAGCGGACCGTCGGGCAATGAGCAGTTCTTC. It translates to CSARSGPSGNEQFF.

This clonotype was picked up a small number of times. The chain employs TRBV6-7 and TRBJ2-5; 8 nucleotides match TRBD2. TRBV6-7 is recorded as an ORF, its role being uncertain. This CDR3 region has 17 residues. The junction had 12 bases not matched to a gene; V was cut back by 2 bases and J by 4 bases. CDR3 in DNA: TGTGCCAGCAGTTACGCGAAGGAGGGAGCGGGAGCAGAGACCCAGTACTTC. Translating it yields CASSYAKEGAGAETQYF.

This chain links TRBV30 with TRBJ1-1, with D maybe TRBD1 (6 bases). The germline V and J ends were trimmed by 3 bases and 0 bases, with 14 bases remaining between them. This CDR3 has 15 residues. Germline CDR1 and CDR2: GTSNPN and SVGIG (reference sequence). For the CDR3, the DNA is TGTGCCTGGAGCAGAACAGGGAACATGAACACTGAAGCTTTCTTT. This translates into CAWSRTGNMNTEAFF.

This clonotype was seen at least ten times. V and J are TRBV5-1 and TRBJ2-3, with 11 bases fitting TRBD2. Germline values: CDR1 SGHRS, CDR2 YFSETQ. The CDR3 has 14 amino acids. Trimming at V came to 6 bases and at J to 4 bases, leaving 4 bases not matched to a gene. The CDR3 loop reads CASKSSGRPDTQYF. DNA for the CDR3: TGCGCCAGCAAATCTAGCGGGAGGCCAGATACGCAGTATTTT.

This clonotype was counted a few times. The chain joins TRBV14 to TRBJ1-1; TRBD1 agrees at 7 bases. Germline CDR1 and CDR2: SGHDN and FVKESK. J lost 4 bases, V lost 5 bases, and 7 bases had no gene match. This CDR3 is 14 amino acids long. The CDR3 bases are TGTGCCAGCAGCGGACAGGTATCGGGCACTGAAGCTTTCTTT. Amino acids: CASSGQVSGTEAFF.

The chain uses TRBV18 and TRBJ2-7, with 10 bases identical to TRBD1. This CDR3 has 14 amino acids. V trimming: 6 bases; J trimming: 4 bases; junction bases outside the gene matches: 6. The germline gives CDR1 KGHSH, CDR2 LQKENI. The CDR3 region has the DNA TGTGCCAGCTCTTTGACAGGGGGCCAGTACGAGCAGTACTTC. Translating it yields CASSLTGGQYEQYF.

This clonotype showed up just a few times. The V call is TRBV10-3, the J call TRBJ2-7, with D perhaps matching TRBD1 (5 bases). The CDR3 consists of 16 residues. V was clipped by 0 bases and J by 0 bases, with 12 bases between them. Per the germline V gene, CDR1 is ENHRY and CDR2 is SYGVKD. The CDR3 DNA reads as TGTGCCATCAGTGAGTCGATGGACACCCCCTCCTACGAGCAGTACTTC. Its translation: CAISESMDTPSYEQYF.

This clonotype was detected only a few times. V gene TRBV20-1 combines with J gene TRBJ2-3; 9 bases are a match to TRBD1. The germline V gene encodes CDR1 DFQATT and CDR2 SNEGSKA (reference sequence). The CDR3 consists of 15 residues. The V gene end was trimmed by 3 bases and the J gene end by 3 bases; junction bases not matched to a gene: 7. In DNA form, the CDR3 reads TGCAGTGCTAGTGGACAGGGGTTTAGTACAGATACGCAGTATTTT. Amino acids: CSASGQGFSTDTQYF.

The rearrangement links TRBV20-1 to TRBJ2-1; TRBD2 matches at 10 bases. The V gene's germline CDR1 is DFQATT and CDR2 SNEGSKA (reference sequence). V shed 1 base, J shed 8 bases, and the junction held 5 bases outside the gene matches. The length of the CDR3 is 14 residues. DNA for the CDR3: TGCAGTGCTAGAGCGGCCGGGACTAGCGATGAGCAGTTCTTC. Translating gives CSARAAGTSDEQFF.

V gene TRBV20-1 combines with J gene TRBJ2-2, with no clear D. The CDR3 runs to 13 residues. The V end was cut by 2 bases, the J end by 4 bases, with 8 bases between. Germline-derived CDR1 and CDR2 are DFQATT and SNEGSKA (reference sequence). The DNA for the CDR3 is TGCAGTGCTAGACCGTACGGCACCGGGGAGCTGTTTTTT. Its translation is CSARPYGTGELFF.

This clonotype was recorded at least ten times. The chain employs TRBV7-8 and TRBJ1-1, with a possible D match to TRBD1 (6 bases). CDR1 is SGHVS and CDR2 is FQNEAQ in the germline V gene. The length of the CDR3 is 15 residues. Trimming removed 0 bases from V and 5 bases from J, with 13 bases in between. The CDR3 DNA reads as TGTGCCAGCAGCTTAGCGTGGGGGCCAGGAACTGAAGCTTTCTTT. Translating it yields CASSLAWGPGTEAFF.

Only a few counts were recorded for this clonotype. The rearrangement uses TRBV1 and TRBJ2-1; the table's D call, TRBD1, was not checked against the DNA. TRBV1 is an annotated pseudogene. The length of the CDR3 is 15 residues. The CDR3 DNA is TGCACCAGGCCCGTGGGGGACAGGGTTTACAATGAGCAGTTCTTC. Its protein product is CTRPVGDRVYNEQFF.

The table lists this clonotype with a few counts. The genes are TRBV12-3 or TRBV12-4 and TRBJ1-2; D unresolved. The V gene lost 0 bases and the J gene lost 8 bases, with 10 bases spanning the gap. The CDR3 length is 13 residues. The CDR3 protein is CASSLARREGYTF. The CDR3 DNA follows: TGTGCCAGCAGTTTAGCGCGTAGAGAAGGCTACACCTTC.

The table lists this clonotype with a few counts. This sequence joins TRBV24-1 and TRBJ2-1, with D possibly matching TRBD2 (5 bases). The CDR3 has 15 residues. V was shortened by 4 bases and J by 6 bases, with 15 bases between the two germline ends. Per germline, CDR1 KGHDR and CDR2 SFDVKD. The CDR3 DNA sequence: TGTGCCACCAGTGACTTCCGGGGATCGCGCAATGAGCAGTTCTTC. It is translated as CATSDFRGSRNEQFF.

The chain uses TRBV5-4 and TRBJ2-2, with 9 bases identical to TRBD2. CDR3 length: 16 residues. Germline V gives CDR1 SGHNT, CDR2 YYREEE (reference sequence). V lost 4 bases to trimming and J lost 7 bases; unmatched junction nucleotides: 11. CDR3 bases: TGTGCCAGCAGCAGGGGGGGGCCTAGCGGGAACGGGGAGCTGTTTTTT. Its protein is CASSRGGPSGNGELFF.

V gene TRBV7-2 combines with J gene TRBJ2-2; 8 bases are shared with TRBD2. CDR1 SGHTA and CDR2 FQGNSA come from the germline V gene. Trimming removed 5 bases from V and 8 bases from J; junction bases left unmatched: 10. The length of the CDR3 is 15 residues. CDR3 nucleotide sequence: TGTGCCAGCAGCCCACCTCCTAGCGGGCTTGGGGAGCTGTTTTTT. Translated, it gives CASSPPPSGLGELFF.

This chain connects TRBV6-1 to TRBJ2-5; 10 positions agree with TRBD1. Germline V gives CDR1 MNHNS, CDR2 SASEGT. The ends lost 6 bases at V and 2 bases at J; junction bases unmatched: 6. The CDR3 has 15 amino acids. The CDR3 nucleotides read TGTGCCAGCAGCTGGACAGGGGGGATACAAGAGACCCAGTACTTC. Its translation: CASSWTGGIQETQYF.

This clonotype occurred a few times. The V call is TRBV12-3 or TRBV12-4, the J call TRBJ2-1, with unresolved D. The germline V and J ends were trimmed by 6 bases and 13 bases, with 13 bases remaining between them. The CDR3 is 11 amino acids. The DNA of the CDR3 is TGTGCCAGCAGCCTTGGCACCACTCAGTTCTTC. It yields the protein CASSLGTTQFF.